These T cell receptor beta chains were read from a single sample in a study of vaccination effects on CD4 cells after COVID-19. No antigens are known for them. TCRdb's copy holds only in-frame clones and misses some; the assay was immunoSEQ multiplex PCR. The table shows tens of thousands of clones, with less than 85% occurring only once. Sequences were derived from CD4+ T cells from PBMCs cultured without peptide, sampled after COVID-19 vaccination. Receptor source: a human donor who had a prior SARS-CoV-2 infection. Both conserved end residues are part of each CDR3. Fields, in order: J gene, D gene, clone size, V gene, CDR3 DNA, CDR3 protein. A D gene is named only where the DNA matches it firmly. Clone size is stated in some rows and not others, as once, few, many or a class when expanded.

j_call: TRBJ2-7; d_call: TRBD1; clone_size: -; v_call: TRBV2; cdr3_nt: TGTGCCAGCAACCCGGGACAGGGAGTCTACGAGCAGTACTTC; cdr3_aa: CASNPGQGVYEQYF
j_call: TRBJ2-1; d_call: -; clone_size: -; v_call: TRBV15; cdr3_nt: TGTGCCACCAGCAGAGGGTGGGTCGGCAATGAGCAGTTCTTC; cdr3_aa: CATSRGWVGNEQFF
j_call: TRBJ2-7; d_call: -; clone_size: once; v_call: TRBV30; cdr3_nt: TGTGCCTGGAGCGCCGGGGGTCCCAATTACTTC; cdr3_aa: CAWSAGGPNYF
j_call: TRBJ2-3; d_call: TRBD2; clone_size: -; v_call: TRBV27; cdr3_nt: TGTGCCAGCAGTTTATCGCGGGGGATTGGGGATACGCAGTATTTT; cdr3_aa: CASSLSRGIGDTQYF
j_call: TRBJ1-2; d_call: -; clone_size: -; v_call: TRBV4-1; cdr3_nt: TGCGCCAGCAGCCAAGAACCCCTAAGGACCCAACATCTTAACTATGGCTACACCTTC; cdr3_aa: CASSQEPLRTQHLNYGYTF
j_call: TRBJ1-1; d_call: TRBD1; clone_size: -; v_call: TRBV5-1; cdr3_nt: TGCGCCAGCAGCTTGGGACAGGGGGTGCGCGCTTTCTTT; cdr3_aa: CASSLGQGVRAFF
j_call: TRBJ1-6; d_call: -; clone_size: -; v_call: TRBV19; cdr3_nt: TGTGCCAGTATCCTGCCTGTCCGGATCTCCTATAATTCACCCCTCCACTTT; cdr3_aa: CASILPVRISYNSPLHF
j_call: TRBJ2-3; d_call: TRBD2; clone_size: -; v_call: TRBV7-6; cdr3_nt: TGTGCCAGCAGCGTGACTACGGGACTAGCGGGAGTAGGAGATACGCAGTATTTT; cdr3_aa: CASSVTTGLAGVGDTQYF
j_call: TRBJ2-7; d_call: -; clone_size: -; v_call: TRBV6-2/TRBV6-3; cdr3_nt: TGTGCCAGCAGTTATAGTCCGAGCTCCTACGAGCAGTACTTC; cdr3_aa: CASSYSPSSYEQYF
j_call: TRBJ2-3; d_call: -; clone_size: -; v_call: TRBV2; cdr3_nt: TGTGCCAGCAGTGATTGGCGGGGAGATAATGGAGATACGCAGTATTTT; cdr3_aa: CASSDWRGDNGDTQYF
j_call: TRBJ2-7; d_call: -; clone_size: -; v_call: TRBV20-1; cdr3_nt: TGCAGTGCTAGTCGCCCCAGCAACACAAATTACGAGCAGTACTTC; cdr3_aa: CSASRPSNTNYEQYF
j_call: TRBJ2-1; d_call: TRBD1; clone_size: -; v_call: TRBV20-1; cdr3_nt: TGCAGTGCTAGTGTACAGGGGGCCCCCCCCTACAATGAGCAGTTCTTC; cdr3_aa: CSASVQGAPPYNEQFF
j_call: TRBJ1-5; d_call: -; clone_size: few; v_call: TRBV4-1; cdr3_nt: TGCGCCAGCAGCCAAGATTTCAGCTTCAATCAGCCCCAGCATTTT; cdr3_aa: CASSQDFSFNQPQHF
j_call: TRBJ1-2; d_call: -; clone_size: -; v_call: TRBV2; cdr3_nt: TGTGCCAGCAGTGAGCAGTACGGGGACTCTAGCCCGGAGGGCTACACCTTC; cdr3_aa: CASSEQYGDSSPEGYTF
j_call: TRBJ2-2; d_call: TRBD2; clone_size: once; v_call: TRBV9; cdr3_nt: TGTGCCAGCAGCCCAGGGACTAGCGGGGCGACCGGGGAGCTGTTTTTT; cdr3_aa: CASSPGTSGATGELFF
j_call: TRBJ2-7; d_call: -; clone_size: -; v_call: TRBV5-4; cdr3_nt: TGTGCCAGCAGCTTGGATGGGGTCTACGAGCAGTACTTC; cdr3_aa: CASSLDGVYEQYF
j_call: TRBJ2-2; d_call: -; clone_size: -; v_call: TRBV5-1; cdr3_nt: TGCGCCAGCAGCTTGGGGCTAACGACGAACACCGGGGAGCTGTTTTTT; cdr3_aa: CASSLGLTTNTGELFF
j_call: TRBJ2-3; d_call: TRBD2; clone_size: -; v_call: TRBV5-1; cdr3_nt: TGCGCCAGCAGCCGAGTAGCGGGGTCCGCTAGCACAGATACGCAGTATTTT; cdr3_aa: CASSRVAGSASTDTQYF
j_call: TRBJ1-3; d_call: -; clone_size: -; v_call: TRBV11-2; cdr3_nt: TGTGCCAGCAGCCGAATGAACACCATATATTTT; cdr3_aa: CASSRMNTIYF